The entry that follows covers one T cell receptor (beta chain) sequence. These data originate in a study of human T cells and chemical hapten exposure. Trimming cost V 6 bases and J 2 bases, with 13 bases left between them. There are 14 residues in the CDR3. Per the germline V gene, CDR1 is SGHAT and CDR2 is FQNNGV. TCRdb re-called the RACE reads through MiXCR, storing one row per CDR3 protein. The top ten hold about 13% of the sample, which has under 45,000 distinct CDR3 sequences, roughly 5.4% seen once. Time point denoted: healthy volunteer bleed at 6 weeks. Unfractionated whole blood was the source from which total RNA was extracted.

Sequences were obtained from whole blood. The chain couples TRBV11-2 to TRBJ2-5; perhaps TRBD2 as D (6 bases). This TCR was sampled from a human donor in good health. Some clones in this sample may be carry-over from other donors' samples. CDR3 nucleotide sequence: TGTGCCAGCAGTATCATACGGGAGCAAGAGACCCAGTACTTC. Amino acid sequence: CASSIIREQETQYF. The variable domain in full, with the rest retrieved from reference TRBV11-2 and TRBJ2-5, is EAGVAQSPRYKIIEKRQSVAFWCNPISGHATLYWYQQILGQGPKLLIQFQNNGVVDDSQLPKDRFSAERLKGVDSTLKIQPAKLEDSAVYLCASSIIREQETQYFGPGTRLLVL.